This entry concerns a single TCR beta chain. The junction departs from the called germline gene at one end, perhaps through a read error. The data were obtained in a study of blood T cell repertoires in COVID-19. Study details: The United States, Italy and Spain supplied acute and convalescent COVID-19 samples. The analysed material was cDNA or gDNA that came from T cells, B-cell-depleted T cells, or PBMCs.

Germline CDR1 GTSNPN, CDR2 SVGIG (reference sequence). This CDR3 region has 14 residues. Profiled with immunoSEQ multiplex PCR; TCRdb holds only in-frame clones, not every one. The sample has hundreds of thousands of clones; about 89% are singletons. The genes are TRBV30 and TRBJ2-7; TRBD1 aligns across 9 bases. This clonotype was obtained from a woman in her 30s with acute or convalescent COVID-19. The sample was peripheral blood. CDR3 residues: CAGRTGTGIYEQYF. CDR3 coding DNA: TGTGCCGGGAGAACCGGGACAGGGATTTACGAGCAGTACTTC.